Included here is one TCR beta chain sequence, with context. Its antigen is unidentified. Germline CDR1 is SEHNR and CDR2 is FQNEAQ (reference sequence). The V end lost 4 bases, the J end lost 5 bases, and 26 bases lay between the germline ends. The CDR3 is 18 residues long. Samples underwent the assay at deep level. Template for every sorted-subset replicate PCR totaled approximately 0.2 ug DNA, tens of thousands of T cell genomes. The data were produced by immunoSEQ multiplex PCR, yet TCRdb's version contains in-frame clones alone and is incomplete. Of over a million clones listed, around 78% are singletons. The data were taken from a study of shared clonotypes between healthy human individuals. Study-level findings and limits: Memory subsets generally showed lower estimated richness than naive subsets.

The sequencing sample was made of memory CD4+ T cells from PBMCs. Noted subset: CD45RA-negative fraction. This TCR derives from a man between 18 and 35 years old in good health. Some clones in this sample may be carry-over from other donors' samples. V gene TRBV7-9 combines with J gene TRBJ1-1; tentatively, D is TRBD1 (6 bases). The CDR3 sequence is CASSSRAWGRGSKTEAFF. CDR3 sequence (DNA): TGTGCCAGCAGCTCCCGTGCATGGGGGCGCGGGTCGAAAACTGAAGCTTTCTTT.